What follows are 4 T cell receptor beta chains derived from one specimen sequenced in a study of technical replicates of blood from a few donors. Generated by immunoSEQ multiplex PCR, the TCRdb table keeps only in-frame clones and is missing some. The sample consists of some 57,000 clones, roughly 97% of them appearing once. The material sequenced was T cells isolated from PBMCs. These receptors came from a human donor in good health.

V and J are TRBV19 and TRBJ1-1; the match to TRBD1 covers 8 bases. Germline CDR1 and CDR2: LNHDA and SQIVND (reference sequence). CDR3 length: 12 residues. The trim removed 8 bases at V and 7 bases at J, leaving 6 bases unmatched. Here the CDR3 DNA reads TGTGCCAGTTCCAGGGGGCTAAGTGAAGCTTTCTTT. Amino acids: CASSRGLSEAFF.

The chain uses TRBV28 and TRBJ2-7; 9 bases agree with TRBD2. After removal of 5 bases from V and 5 bases from J, the junction contained 10 bases not matched to a gene. Germline CDR1 is MDHEN and CDR2 is SYDVKM. The CDR3 spans 15 residues. The CDR3 DNA is TGTGCCAGCAGTCCAGGTGATAGCGGGAGACACGAGCAGTACTTC. It translates to CASSPGDSGRHEQYF.

This chain uses TRBV10-3 with TRBJ1-5; tentatively, D is TRBD1 (6 bases). Germline lookup yields CDR1 ENHRY and CDR2 SYGVKD. The CDR3 is made up of 15 amino acids. Trimming stripped 9 bases from V and 0 bases from J, with 15 bases between. In nucleotides, the CDR3 is TGTGCCATAAGGGGGGGTCCCTCTAGCAATCAGCCCCAGCATTTT. Encoded protein: CAIRGGPSSNQPQHF.

This rearrangement joins TRBV5-1 to TRBJ2-5; D might be TRBD1 (6 bases). The V end lost 3 bases, the J end lost 1 base, and 7 bases lay between the germline ends. The CDR3 is 13 amino acids. Looked up from germline, CDR1 is SGHRS and CDR2 is YFSETQ. The CDR3 DNA follows: TGCGCCAGCAGCTCGACAGGCCAAGAGACCCAGTACTTC. This encodes CASSSTGQETQYF.